This T cell receptor beta chain was sequenced for a study of blood T cell repertoires in COVID-19. Across the study: PBMCs, B-cell-depleted T cells, or T cells provided the cDNA or gDNA that made up the material.

This clone was detected a few times. In the original analysis: Reference gene primer amplification gave estimated nucleated cell counts. Assay: immunoSEQ multiplex PCR; the TCRdb copy retains only in-frame clones and omits some. The V and J calls and clone size come from that table; D and trimming were worked out from the DNA. Of around 380,000 clones in the sample, around 87% are singletons; the top ten hold 1% to 1.5%. Recruits, aged about 18 to 100 years, lived in around 24 US areas. V shed 3 bases and J 0 bases; nucleotides not matched to a gene: 6. This CDR3 comprises 15 residues. Per germline, CDR1 SGHNT and CDR2 YYREEE (reference sequence).

The sequenced material came from PBMCs or T cells enriched from blood (not recorded which). The TCR originated in a man in his thirties or forties who had recovered from COVID-19. This chain joins TRBV5-4 and TRBJ2-7; 7 bases line up with TRBD1. The CDR3 sequence is CASSSPGTASYEQYF. The CDR3 DNA reads TGTGCCAGCAGCTCCCCCGGGACAGCCTCCTACGAGCAGTACTTC. The complete variable domain, with remaining parts taken from reference TRBV5-4 and TRBJ2-7, reads ETGVTQSPTHLIKTRGQQVTLRCSSQSGHNTVSWYQQALGQGPQFIFQYYREEENGRGNFPPRFSGLQFPNYSSELNVNALELDDSALYLCASSSPGTASYEQYFGPGTRLTVT.